The source of this T cell receptor beta chain is a study of molecular identifiers for immune sequencing clone quantification. Study-level findings and limits: Naive cells had under 1% of molecules in clones above 20 RNA copies, effectors over 97%.

Previously described methods and listed TCR primers were employed for the bulk TCR libraries. TCRdb passed the PCR reads through MiXCR, listing each CDR3 protein once. The sample lists 490,000 or so distinct CDR3 sequences; roughly 25% were seen once. Turning to this clonotype: The antigen is not known.

The CDR3 sequence is 15 residues long. V gave up 1 base and J gave up 4 bases, with 13 bases separating them. Sequencing input: naive CD8+ T cells from blood, with Jurkat cell RNA spiked in. Subset described: FACS-sorted CD8+CD4-CCR7+CD45RA+ naive T cells. The TCR sequence derives from a human donor in good health. Some libraries in this study had Jurkat cell RNA spiked in. The chain joins TRBV12-3 or TRBV12-4 to TRBJ2-5; TRBD2 is a possible D gene (5 bases). CDR3 DNA sequence: TGTGCCAGCAGTTTAGTAGCGTCTTCTGGAGAGACCCAGTACTTC. Translated, it gives CASSLVASSGETQYF.